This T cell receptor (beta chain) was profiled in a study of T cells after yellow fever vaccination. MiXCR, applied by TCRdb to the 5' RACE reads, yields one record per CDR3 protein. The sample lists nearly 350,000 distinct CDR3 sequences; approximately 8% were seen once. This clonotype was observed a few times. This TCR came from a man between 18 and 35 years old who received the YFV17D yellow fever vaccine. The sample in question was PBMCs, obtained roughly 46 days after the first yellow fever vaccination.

The CDR3 sequence is CASRRQGYTDTQYF. CDR3 bases: TGTGCCAGCAGAAGACAGGGATACACAGATACGCAGTATTTT. This rearrangement joins TRBV6-2 or TRBV6-3 to TRBJ2-3; 7 bases align to TRBD1. Germline V gene data show CDR1 as MNHEY and CDR2 as SVGEGT. The CDR3 length is 14 residues. V lost 6 bases and J lost 2; bases outside the gene matches: 5.